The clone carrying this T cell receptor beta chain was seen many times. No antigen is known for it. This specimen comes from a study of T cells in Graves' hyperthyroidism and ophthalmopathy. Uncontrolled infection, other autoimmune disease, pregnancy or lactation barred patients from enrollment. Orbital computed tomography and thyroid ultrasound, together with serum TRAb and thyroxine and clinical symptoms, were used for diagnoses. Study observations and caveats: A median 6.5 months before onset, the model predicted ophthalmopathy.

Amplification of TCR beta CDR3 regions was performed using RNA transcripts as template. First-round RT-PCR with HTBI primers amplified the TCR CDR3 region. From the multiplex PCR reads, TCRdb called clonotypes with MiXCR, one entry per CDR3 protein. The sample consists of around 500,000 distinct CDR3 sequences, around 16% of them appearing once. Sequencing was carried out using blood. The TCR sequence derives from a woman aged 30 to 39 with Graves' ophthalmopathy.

Here the CDR3 reads CASSQAAGTLSGDTEAFF. Written as DNA, the CDR3 is TGTGCCAGCAGCCAGGCCGCCGGGACACTTTCAGGGGACACTGAAGCTTTCTTT. This chain uses TRBV4-2 with TRBJ1-1, with D maybe TRBD1 (6 bases). V was trimmed by 3 bases and J by 3 bases, leaving 23 bases between them. Germline loops: CDR1 LGHNA, CDR2 YNFKEQ. The CDR3 is 18 amino acids.